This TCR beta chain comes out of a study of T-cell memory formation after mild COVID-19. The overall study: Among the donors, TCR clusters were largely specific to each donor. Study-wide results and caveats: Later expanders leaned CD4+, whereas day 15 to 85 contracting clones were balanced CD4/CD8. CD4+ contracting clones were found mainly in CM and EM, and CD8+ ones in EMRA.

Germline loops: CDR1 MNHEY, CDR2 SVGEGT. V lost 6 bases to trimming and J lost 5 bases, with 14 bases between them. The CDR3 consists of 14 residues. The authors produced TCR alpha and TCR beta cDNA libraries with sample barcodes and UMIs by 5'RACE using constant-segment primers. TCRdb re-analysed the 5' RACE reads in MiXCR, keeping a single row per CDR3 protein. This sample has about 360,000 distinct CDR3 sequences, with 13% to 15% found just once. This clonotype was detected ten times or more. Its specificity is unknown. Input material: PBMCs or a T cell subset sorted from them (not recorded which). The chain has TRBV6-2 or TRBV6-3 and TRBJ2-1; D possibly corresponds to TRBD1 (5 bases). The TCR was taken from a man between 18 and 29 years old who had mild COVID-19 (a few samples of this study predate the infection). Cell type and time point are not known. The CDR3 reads CASSPSGHNNEQFF. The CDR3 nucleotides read TGTGCCAGCAGCCCTTCCGGACACAACAATGAGCAGTTCTTC.